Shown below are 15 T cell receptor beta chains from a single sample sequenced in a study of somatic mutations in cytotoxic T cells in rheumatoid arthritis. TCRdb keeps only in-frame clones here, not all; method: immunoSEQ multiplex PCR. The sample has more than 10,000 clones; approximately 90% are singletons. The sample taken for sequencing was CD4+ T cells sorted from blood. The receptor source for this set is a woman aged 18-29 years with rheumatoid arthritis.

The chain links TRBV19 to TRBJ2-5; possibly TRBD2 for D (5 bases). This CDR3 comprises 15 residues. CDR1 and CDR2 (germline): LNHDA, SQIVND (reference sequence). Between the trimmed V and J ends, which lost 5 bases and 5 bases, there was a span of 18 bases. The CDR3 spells CASSSSYSDWETQYF. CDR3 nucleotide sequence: TGTGCCAGTAGTTCTAGCTACTCGGACTGGGAGACCCAGTACTTC.

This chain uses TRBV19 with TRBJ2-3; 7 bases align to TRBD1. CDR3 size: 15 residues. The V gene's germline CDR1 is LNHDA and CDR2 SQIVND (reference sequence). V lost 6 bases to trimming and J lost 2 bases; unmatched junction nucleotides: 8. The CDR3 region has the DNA TGTGCCAGTAGACCCGGGACAGAAAACACAGATACGCAGTATTTT. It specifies CASRPGTENTDTQYF.

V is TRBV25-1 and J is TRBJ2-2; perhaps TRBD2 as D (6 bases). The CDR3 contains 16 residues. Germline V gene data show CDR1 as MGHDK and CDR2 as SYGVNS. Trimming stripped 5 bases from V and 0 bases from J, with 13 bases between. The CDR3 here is CASSSLGGTNTGELFF. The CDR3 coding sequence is TGTGCCAGCAGTTCCCTGGGGGGAACGAACACCGGGGAGCTGTTTTTT.

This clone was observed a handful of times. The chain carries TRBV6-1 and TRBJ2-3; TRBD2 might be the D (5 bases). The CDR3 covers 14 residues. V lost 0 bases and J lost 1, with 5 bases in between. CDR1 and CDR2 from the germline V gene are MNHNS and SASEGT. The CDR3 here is CASSEAGGTDTQYF. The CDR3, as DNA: TGTGCCAGCAGTGAAGCGGGAGGCACAGATACGCAGTATTTT.

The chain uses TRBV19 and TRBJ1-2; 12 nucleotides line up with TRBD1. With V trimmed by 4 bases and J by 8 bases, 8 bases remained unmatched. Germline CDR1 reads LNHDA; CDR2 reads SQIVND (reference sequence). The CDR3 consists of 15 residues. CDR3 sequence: CASSTTGQGAMGYTF. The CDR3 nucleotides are TGTGCCAGTAGTACGACGGGACAGGGGGCGATGGGCTACACCTTC.

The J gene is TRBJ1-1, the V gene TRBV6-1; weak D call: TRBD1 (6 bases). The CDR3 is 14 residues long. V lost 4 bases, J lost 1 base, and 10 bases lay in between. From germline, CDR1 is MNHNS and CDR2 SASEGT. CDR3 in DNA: TGTGCCAGCAGTGTGCAGGGGCGGAACACTGAAGCTTTCTTT. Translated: CASSVQGRNTEAFF.

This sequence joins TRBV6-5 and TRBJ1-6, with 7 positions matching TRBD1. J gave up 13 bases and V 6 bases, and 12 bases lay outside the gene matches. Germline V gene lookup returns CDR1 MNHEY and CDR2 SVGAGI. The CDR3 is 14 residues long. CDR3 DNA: TGTGCCAGCAGCGGACAGGAATTATTCAACCCCCTCCACTTT. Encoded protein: CASSGQELFNPLHF.

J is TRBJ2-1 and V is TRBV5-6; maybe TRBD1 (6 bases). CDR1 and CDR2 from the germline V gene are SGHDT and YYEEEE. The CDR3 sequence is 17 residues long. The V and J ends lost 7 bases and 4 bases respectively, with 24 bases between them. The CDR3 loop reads CASLTTTGLSRYNEQFF. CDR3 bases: TGTGCCAGCCTCACCACTACAGGGCTTTCTCGATACAATGAGCAGTTCTTC.

The CDR3 nucleotides read TGTGCCAGCAGCTTAGCGCAGAGGCCCCAGTACTTC. It encodes CASSLAQRPQYF. The chain links TRBV7-2 to TRBJ2-5; D is ambiguous. The CDR3 is 12 amino acids. Trimming shortened V by 0 bases and J by 9 bases, and 8 bases separated the two germline ends. Looked up from germline, CDR1 is SGHTA and CDR2 is FQGNSA.

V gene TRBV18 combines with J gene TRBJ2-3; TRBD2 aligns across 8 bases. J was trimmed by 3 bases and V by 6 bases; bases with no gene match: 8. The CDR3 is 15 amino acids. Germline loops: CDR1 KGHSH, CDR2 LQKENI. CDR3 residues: CASSSGTRTTDTQYF. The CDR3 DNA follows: TGTGCCAGCTCGAGCGGGACTAGGACTACAGATACGCAGTATTTT.

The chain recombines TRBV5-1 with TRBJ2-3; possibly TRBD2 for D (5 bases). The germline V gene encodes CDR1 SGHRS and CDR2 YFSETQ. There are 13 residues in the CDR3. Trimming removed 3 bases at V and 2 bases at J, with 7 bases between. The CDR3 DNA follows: TGCGCCAGCAGCTACGGGGACACAGATACGCAGTATTTT. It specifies CASSYGDTDTQYF. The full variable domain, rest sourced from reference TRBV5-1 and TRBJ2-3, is KAGVTQTPRYLIKTRGQQVTLSCSPISGHRSVSWYQQTPGQGLQFLFEYFSETQRNKGNFPGRFSGRQFSNSRSEMNVSTLELGDSALYLCASSYGDTDTQYFGPGTRLTVL.

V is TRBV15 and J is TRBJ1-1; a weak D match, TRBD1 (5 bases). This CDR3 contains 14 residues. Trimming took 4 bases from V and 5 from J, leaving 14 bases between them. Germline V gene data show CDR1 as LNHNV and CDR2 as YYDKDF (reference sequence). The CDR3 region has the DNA TGTGCCACCAGCATTCTACCGGGGGGAACTGAAGCTTTCTTT. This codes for CATSILPGGTEAFF. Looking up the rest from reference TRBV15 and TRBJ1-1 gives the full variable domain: DAMVIQNPRYQVTQFGKPVTLSCSQTLNHNVMYWYQQKSSQAPKLLFHYYDKDFNNEADTPDNFQSRRPNTSFCFLDIRSPGLGDTAMYLCATSILPGGTEAFFGQGTRLTVV.

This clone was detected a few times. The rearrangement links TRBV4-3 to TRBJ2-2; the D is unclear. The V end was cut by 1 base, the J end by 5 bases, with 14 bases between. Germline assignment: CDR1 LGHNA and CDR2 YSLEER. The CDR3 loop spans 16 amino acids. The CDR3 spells CASSQGTPRLTGELFF. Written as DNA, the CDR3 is TGCGCCAGCAGCCAAGGCACTCCCAGGTTGACCGGGGAGCTGTTTTTT.

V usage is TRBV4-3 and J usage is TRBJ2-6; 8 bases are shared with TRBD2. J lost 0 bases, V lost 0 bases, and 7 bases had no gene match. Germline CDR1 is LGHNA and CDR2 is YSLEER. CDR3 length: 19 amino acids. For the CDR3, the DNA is TGCGCCAGCAGCCAAGACTTAGCGGGGCTTTCCTCTGGGGCCAACGTCCTGACTTTC. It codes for CASSQDLAGLSSGANVLTF.

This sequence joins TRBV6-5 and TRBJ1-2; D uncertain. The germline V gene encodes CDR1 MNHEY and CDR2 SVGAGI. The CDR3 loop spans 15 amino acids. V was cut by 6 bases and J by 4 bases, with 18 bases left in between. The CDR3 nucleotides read TGTGCCAGCAGACCTGACCCGTTTTCGGGCTATGGCTACACCTTC. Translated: CASRPDPFSGYGYTF.